These 29 T cell receptor beta chains originate from one sample sequenced in a study of shared clonotypes between healthy human individuals. Sequencing was performed with immunoSEQ multiplex PCR; in TCRdb, only in-frame clones are kept and a portion is missing. The table lists 2 million to 3 million clones, approximately 93% of them singletons. Sample: naive CD4+ T cells from PBMCs. Subset indicated: CD45RA+ positively selected. The receptors were sampled from a man younger than 30 in good health. Some clones in this sample may be carry-over from other donors' samples.

The CDR3 spells CASSFVPGTGVGTDTQYF. For the CDR3, the DNA is TGTGCCAGCAGCTTCGTTCCCGGGACAGGGGTGGGAACAGATACGCAGTATTTT. The chain combines TRBV7-2 with TRBJ2-3; 10 nucleotides line up with TRBD1. CDR3 length: 18 residues. Germline V CDR1 and CDR2: SGHTA, FQGNSA. Trimming cost V 3 bases and J 3 bases; bases outside gene matches: 12. Combining the CDR3 with reference TRBV7-2 and TRBJ2-3 gives the whole variable domain GAGVSQSPSNKVTEKGKDVELRCDPISGHTALYWYRQSLGQGLEFLIYFQGNSAPDKSGLPSDRFSAERTGGSVSTLTIQRTQQEDSAVYLCASSFVPGTGVGTDTQYFGPGTRLTVL.

This sequence joins TRBV21-1 and TRBJ2-3; TRBD1, the table's D call, was not compared with the DNA. TRBV21-1 is shown as a pseudogene. This CDR3 is 21 amino acids long. The DNA for the CDR3 is TGTGCCAGCAGCAAATATGGGGTGACAGGGAAGGCCCCCCGCCACGGGGATACGCAGTATTTT. Amino acid sequence: CASSKYGVTGKAPRHGDTQYF.

This clone was seen only a few times. The chain links TRBV6-6 to TRBJ1-4; 11 bases match TRBD1. Unmatched junction bases numbered 1, after V lost 3 bases and J lost 7 bases. This CDR3 has 14 amino acids. The germline gives CDR1 MNHNY, CDR2 SVGAGI (reference sequence). CDR3 DNA sequence: TGTGCCAGCAGTTATGGGACAGGGGGTGAAAAACTGTTTTTT. Translating it yields CASSYGTGGEKLFF.

V is TRBV27 and J is TRBJ1-2; TRBD1 matches 7 bases. The CDR3 is made up of 16 amino acids. V trimming: 8 bases; J trimming: 4 bases; junction bases outside the gene matches: 16. Germline V gene sequence: CDR1 MNHEY, CDR2 SMNVEV (reference sequence). The CDR3 protein is CASRNTGQALVYGYTF. The CDR3, as DNA: TGTGCCAGCCGAAATACCGGACAGGCGTTGGTCTATGGCTACACCTTC.

The chain has TRBV27 and TRBJ2-7, with 7 bases that match TRBD1. Unmatched junction bases numbered 7, after V lost 5 bases and J lost 3 bases. CDR3 length: 14 residues. CDR1 is MNHEY, CDR2 SMNVEV, per germline (reference sequence). In nucleotides, the CDR3 is TGTGCCAGCAGTAAAAACAGGGGTGACTACGAGCAGTACTTC. It translates to CASSKNRGDYEQYF.

This clone was recorded only once. The rearrangement joins TRBV7-9 to TRBJ2-7, with D possibly TRBD2 on 6 matching bases. This CDR3 spans 13 amino acids. CDR1 and CDR2 (germline): SEHNR, FQNEAQ (reference sequence). V was pared by 5 bases and J by 3 bases, with 11 bases between. CDR3 in DNA: TGTGCCAGCAGCACGTCGGGGGTCTACGAGCAGTACTTC. This codes for CASSTSGVYEQYF.

The chain is built from TRBV5-4 and TRBJ1-1, with D maybe TRBD1 (5 bases). This CDR3 has 14 amino acids. V lost 4 bases to trimming and J lost 8 bases, with 18 bases between them. Germline V gene lookup returns CDR1 SGHNT and CDR2 YYREEE (reference sequence). The chain's CDR3 is CASSPGVGGMEAFF. The DNA of the CDR3 is TGTGCCAGCAGCCCCGGGGTTGGGGGGATGGAAGCTTTCTTT.

V is TRBV7-3 and J is TRBJ2-1; D is ambiguous. CDR3 length: 14 residues. V was clipped by 0 bases and J by 12 bases, with 15 bases between them. Per the germline V gene, CDR1 is SGHTA and CDR2 is FQGTGA. CDR3 DNA sequence: TGTGCCAGCAGCTTAACGTCTGGATCTACGAGGCAGTTCTTC. Translating it yields CASSLTSGSTRQFF.

V is TRBV28 and J is TRBJ1-4, with a tentative D call TRBD1 (5 bases). In germline, CDR1 is MDHEN, CDR2 SYDVKM. Between the trimmed V and J ends, which lost 6 bases and 4 bases, there was a span of 15 bases. This CDR3 has 15 residues. The DNA for the CDR3 is TGTGCCAGCAGCCCGGGGGGGGTCCTTAATGAAAAACTGTTTTTT. Encoded protein: CASSPGGVLNEKLFF.

This sequence joins TRBV7-3 and TRBJ2-1; 7 nucleotides agree with TRBD1. CDR3 size: 13 residues. V was clipped by 5 bases and J by 10 bases; unmatched bases: 8. Germline assignment: CDR1 SGHTA and CDR2 FQGTGA. The CDR3 protein is CASSPRQGREQFF. The CDR3, as DNA: TGTGCCAGCAGCCCTAGACAGGGAAGGGAGCAGTTCTTC.

Turning to this clone: Other nucleotide sequences from this sample produce the same CDR3. The rearrangement uses TRBV30 and TRBJ1-3, with D hard to call. The germline V gene encodes CDR1 GTSNPN and CDR2 SVGIG (reference sequence). The CDR3 length is 14 residues. V lost 2 bases, J lost 1 base, and 9 bases lay in between. The CDR3 coding sequence is TGTGCCTGGAGTCGGGGTTCTTCTGGAAACACCATATATTTT. It codes for CAWSRGSSGNTIYF.

Comment on this clone: The sample has other DNA sequences that encode this CDR3 too. V gene TRBV11-2 combines with J gene TRBJ1-2, with unresolved D. Germline assignment: CDR1 SGHAT and CDR2 FQNNGV. Between the trimmed V and J ends, which lost 0 bases and 4 bases, there was a span of 6 bases. The CDR3 contains 13 residues. This CDR3 is CASSLDRSYGYTF. In DNA, the CDR3 is TGTGCCAGCAGCTTAGACAGGAGCTATGGCTACACCTTC.

This sequence joins TRBV5-1 and TRBJ2-7, with D possibly TRBD1 on 6 matching bases. Germline values: CDR1 SGHRS, CDR2 YFSETQ. V lost 4 bases and J 4 bases, leaving 18 bases between the germline ends. There are 15 residues in the CDR3. The DNA for the CDR3 is TGCGCCAGCAGCCAAGGACAGTCTAACGGATACGAGCAGTACTTC. Translated: CASSQGQSNGYEQYF.

This sequence joins TRBV19 and TRBJ1-1; D possibly corresponds to TRBD1 (5 bases). The germline V gene has CDR1 LNHDA and CDR2 SQIVND (reference sequence). This CDR3 region has 13 residues. V was trimmed by 3 bases and J by 10 bases, leaving 15 bases between them. CDR3 nucleotide sequence: TGTGCCAGTAGTATCACCCCGGGGCAGTTAGCTTTCTTT. It encodes CASSITPGQLAFF.

This chain connects TRBV5-4 to TRBJ1-6; D remains ambiguous. The CDR3 consists of 16 residues. Per germline, CDR1 SGHNT and CDR2 YYREEE (reference sequence). V was pared by 4 bases and J by 12 bases, with 23 bases between. CDR3 amino acids: CASSLGGRRVVEPLHF. The CDR3 bases are TGTGCCAGCAGCCTCGGAGGCCGTCGGGTGGTAGAACCCCTCCACTTT.

This rearrangement joins TRBV2 to TRBJ2-6; 7 positions agree with TRBD2. The J segment lost 1 base and the V segment lost 8 bases, leaving 2 bases of the junction unmatched. The CDR3 has 14 residues. CDR1 is SNHLY and CDR2 is FYNNEI in the germline V gene. CDR3 in amino acids: CASREASGANVLTF. CDR3 sequence (DNA): TGTGCCAGCCGGGAGGCTTCTGGGGCCAACGTCCTGACTTTC.

The chain combines TRBV4-1 with TRBJ1-4; D is uncertain. Trimming took 0 bases from V and 0 from J, leaving 8 bases between them. The CDR3 extends over 16 amino acids. CDR1 and CDR2 from the germline V gene are MGHRA and YSYEKL. The CDR3 DNA is TGCGCCAGCAGCCAAGATAATACACCAACTAATGAAAAACTGTTTTTT. Translation: CASSQDNTPTNEKLFF.

The chain couples TRBV19 to TRBJ1-2; no firm D call. CDR1 LNHDA and CDR2 SQIVND come from the germline V gene (reference sequence). Trimming took 1 base from V and 0 from J, leaving 12 bases between them. CDR3 length equals 16 residues. CDR3 amino acids: CASSIGVSPSNYGYTF. The CDR3 DNA reads as TGTGCCAGTAGTATAGGGGTCAGTCCATCTAACTATGGCTACACCTTC. The whole variable domain, remainder taken from reference TRBV19 and TRBJ1-2, is DGGITQSPKYLFRKEGQNVTLSCEQNLNHDAMYWYRQDPGQGLRLIYYSQIVNDFQKGDIAEGYSVSREKKESFPLTVTSAQKNPTAFYLCASSIGVSPSNYGYTFGSGTRLTVV.

This clone was observed once. This chain's CDR3 is CASSQIGRDPYEQYF. The CDR3 nucleotides are TGCGCCAGCAGCCAAATCGGCAGGGATCCCTACGAGCAGTACTTC. The chain employs TRBV4-1 and TRBJ2-7; weak D call: TRBD1 (5 bases). Germline V gene data show CDR1 as MGHRA and CDR2 as YSYEKL. Trimming stripped 2 bases from V and 2 bases from J, with 13 bases between. The CDR3 has 15 residues.

V is TRBV5-1 and J is TRBJ1-1; unclear D gene. Between the trimmed V and J ends, which lost 0 bases and 4 bases, there was a span of 16 bases. This CDR3 comprises 16 residues. From germline, CDR1 is SGHRS and CDR2 YFSETQ. This CDR3 reads CASSLEGSTKVTEAFF. Here the CDR3 DNA reads TGCGCCAGCAGCTTGGAGGGCTCAACAAAGGTCACTGAAGCTTTCTTT.

The count of this clone is one. The V gene is TRBV7-8, the J gene TRBJ2-3; TRBD2 matches at 7 bases. The V gene end was trimmed by 6 bases and the J gene end by 7 bases; junction bases not matched to a gene: 10. Germline-derived CDR1 and CDR2 are SGHVS and FQNEAQ. CDR3 length: 14 residues. The CDR3 nucleotides read TGTGCCAGCAGACGCTTGGGGGGGACCTATACGCAGTATTTT. Encoded protein: CASRRLGGTYTQYF.

The chain joins TRBV7-3 to TRBJ2-7; 7 nucleotides align to TRBD1. CDR1 and CDR2 (germline): SGHTA, FQGTGA. CDR3 length equals 15 residues. The V gene end was trimmed by 2 bases and the J gene end by 8 bases; junction bases not matched to a gene: 12. In nucleotides, the CDR3 is TGTGCCAGCAGCTTAGAAAGACAGGGCATGACCCAGCAGTACTTC. Translated, it gives CASSLERQGMTQQYF.

The chain recombines TRBV19 with TRBJ2-7; 10 bases are a match to TRBD2. The CDR3 sequence is 13 residues long. J gave up 4 bases and V 9 bases, and 6 bases lay outside the gene matches. CDR1 LNHDA and CDR2 SQIVND come from the germline V gene (reference sequence). As DNA, the CDR3 is TGTGCCAGCCGCCTAGCGGGAGCATACGAGCAGTACTTC. It translates to CASRLAGAYEQYF.

The V and J genes are TRBV6-1 and TRBJ2-3; TRBD1 is a possible D gene (6 bases). CDR3 length equals 16 residues. Germline V gene lookup returns CDR1 MNHNS and CDR2 SASEGT. The V end lost 2 bases, the J end lost 0 bases, and 12 bases lay between the germline ends. CDR3 loop: CASSEYLRGSTDTQYF. The DNA of the CDR3 is TGTGCCAGCAGTGAATATCTCAGGGGCAGCACAGATACGCAGTATTTT.

V gene TRBV14 combines with J gene TRBJ1-1; 9 bases are a match to TRBD1. The CDR3 spans 14 residues. J lost 6 bases, V lost 4 bases, and 6 bases had no gene match. Germline CDR1 and CDR2: SGHDN and FVKESK. As DNA, the CDR3 is TGTGCCAGCAGCCCCTGGACAGGGGAAGCTGAAGCTTTCTTT. Protein sequence: CASSPWTGEAEAFF.

This clone was detected once. The chain couples TRBV6-6 to TRBJ2-7; D ambiguous. V gave up 5 bases and J gave up 4 bases, with 12 bases separating them. This CDR3 region has 13 residues. CDR1 and CDR2 (germline): MNHNY, SVGAGI (reference sequence). CDR3 bases: TGTGCCAGCAGTAGACCACCCACTTACGAGCAGTACTTC. It specifies CASSRPPTYEQYF.

The V call is TRBV19, the J call TRBJ1-2, with a possible D match to TRBD1 (6 bases). The V end lost 7 bases, the J end lost 8 bases, and 20 bases lay between the germline ends. Germline assignment: CDR1 LNHDA and CDR2 SQIVND (reference sequence). CDR3 size: 14 residues. The CDR3 DNA follows: TGTGCCAGTACTCCGAACGGGGGGCCGAAGGGCTACACCTTC. Protein: CASTPNGGPKGYTF.

The chain employs TRBV4-1 and TRBJ1-2; D unclear. V shed 0 bases and J shed 3 bases, with 5 bases lying between them. The CDR3 covers 13 residues. CDR1 and CDR2 from the germline V gene are MGHRA and YSYEKL. The CDR3 here is CASSQDWYYGYTF. The CDR3 coding sequence is TGCGCCAGCAGCCAAGATTGGTACTATGGCTACACCTTC.

This sequence joins TRBV7-8 and TRBJ2-7; perhaps TRBD2 as D (6 bases). The CDR3 extends over 15 amino acids. Trimming took off 5 bases at V and 3 bases at J, with 17 bases between the two ends. CDR1 and CDR2 from the germline V gene are SGHVS and FQNEAQ. The CDR3 sequence: CASSRDGSQGYEQYF. CDR3 nucleotides: TGTGCCAGCAGCCGGGACGGGAGTCAAGGCTACGAGCAGTACTTC.